These T cell receptor beta chains were read from a single sample in a study of siplizumab effects on memory and regulatory T cells. Profiling relied on immunoSEQ multiplex PCR, and the TCRdb table lists in-frame clones only, not all of them. Here the sample spans approximately 100,000 clones, about 90% being singletons. Source material: Tregs sorted from blood. These receptors all stem from a human donor in good health. Each CDR3 is given with its conserved first and last residue. A D gene is named only where the DNA matches it firmly. Clone size is shown for a subset of rows, as once, few, many or a class of expanded clone.

clone_size	v_call	d_call	j_call	cdr3_nt	cdr3_aa
.	TRBV2	.	TRBJ2-2	TGTGCCAGCAGTAGGCTCGGGGAGCTGTTTTTT	CASSRLGELFF
.	TRBV5-4	TRBD2	TRBJ2-1	TGTGCCAGCAGCTTAGGGCTAGCGGAGGAACGGCAGTTCTTC	CASSLGLAEERQFF
few	TRBV7-7	TRBD1	TRBJ1-2	TGTGCTAGCAGCCCGGACAGGTGGAACTATGGCTACACCTTC	CASSPDRWNYGYTF
.	TRBV15	TRBD2	TRBJ2-5	TGTGCCACCAGCACCTTCATAGCGGGCCAAGAGACCCAGTACTTC	CATSTFIAGQETQYF
.	TRBV5-1	TRBD1	TRBJ1-2	TGCGCCAGCAGCCCGCCGACAGGGGGCGCGTCAGGTGGCTACACCTTC	CASSPPTGGASGGYTF
once	TRBV6-1	TRBD2	TRBJ2-1	TGTGCCAGCTCTCTAGCGGGGGTCGTCGATGAGCAGTTCTTC	CASSLAGVVDEQFF
few	TRBV19	.	TRBJ2-7	TGTGCCAGTAGTATAAGTCCTACGTATTCCTACGAGCAGTACTTC	CASSISPTYSYEQYF
few	TRBV9	TRBD2	TRBJ2-3	TGTGCCAGCAGCCTCGGCACGGCGGGAGGGCTAGCGGGACGAGATACGCAGTATTTT	CASSLGTAGGLAGRDTQYF
once	TRBV5-1	.	TRBJ2-3	TGCGCCAGCAGCTTATTAGGGAGCACAGATACGCAGTATTTT	CASSLLGSTDTQYF
.	TRBV7-3	TRBD2	TRBJ2-1	TGTGCCAGCAGCTTTATGGTAGCGGGCCTGGGCGTGGATGAGCAGTTCTTC	CASSFMVAGLGVDEQFF
.	TRBV23-1	.	TRBJ2-3	TGCGCCAGCAGTCCTCGGATGAGCGATACGCAGTATTTT	CASSPRMSDTQYF
.	TRBV5-1	.	TRBJ2-7	TGCGCCAGCAGCCAGGGACATGGGCAGTACTTC	CASSQGHGQYF
.	TRBV5-1	TRBD1	TRBJ1-3	TGCGCCAGCAGCTGGACAGGGAACGGAAACACCATATATTTT	CASSWTGNGNTIYF
.	TRBV2	TRBD2	TRBJ2-7	TGTGCCAGCAGTGAAAGGCTAGCGGGCCTTAACTCCTACGAGCAGTACTTC	CASSERLAGLNSYEQYF
.	TRBV5-1	TRBD2	TRBJ2-1	TGCGCCAGCAGCGCGGCCGGACTAGAGGTCGGGAATGAGCAGTTCTTC	CASSAAGLEVGNEQFF